This T cell receptor beta chain was sequenced in a study of regulatory T cells in long-lasting Graves disease. CDR3 regions were amplified by Arm-PCR using iRepertoire HTBI primers to build TCR beta libraries. MiXCR, run by TCRdb on the multiplex PCR reads, gives a single entry per CDR3 protein. The repertoire includes 320,000 or so distinct CDR3 sequences, over 15% of them detected once, and about 36% sits in the top ten. General observations from the study: Persistent patients shared more public clonotypes (about 2,700) than newly diagnosed patients (about 1,000). Peripheral blood, not thyroid tissue, was the sole material studied.

With regard to this clonotype: What it binds is unknown. A far larger clone is off by one base, so a read error is likely.

The CDR3 has 16 amino acids. The germline V gene encodes CDR1 MDHEN and CDR2 SYDVKM. Indicated time point: newly diagnosed GD, antithyroid drugs for less than 3 months. TCR sequences were obtained from RNA taken from PBMCs. Graves' disease diagnosis used American Thyroid Association guidelines. Roughly 10 milliliters of peripheral blood were taken and placed in EDTA tubes. The gene calls are TRBV28 and TRBJ2-2, with TRBD1 matching 7 bases. Source: peripheral blood mononuclear cells (PBMCs), taken at new diagnosis, from a patient treated with antithyroid drugs. The receptor's source is a female donor with Graves disease. Here the CDR3 reads CASSLVPDRMTGEPFF. The CDR3 nucleotides are TGTGCCAGCAGCTTAGTCCCGGACAGGATGACCGGGGAGCCGTTTTTT. The variable domain in full, with the rest retrieved from reference TRBV28 and TRBJ2-2, is DVKVTQSSRYLVKRTGEKVFLECVQDMDHENMFWYRQDPGLGLRLIYFSYDVKMKEKGDIPEGYSVSREKKERFSLILESASTNQTSMYLCASSLVPDRMTGEPFFGEGSRLTVL.